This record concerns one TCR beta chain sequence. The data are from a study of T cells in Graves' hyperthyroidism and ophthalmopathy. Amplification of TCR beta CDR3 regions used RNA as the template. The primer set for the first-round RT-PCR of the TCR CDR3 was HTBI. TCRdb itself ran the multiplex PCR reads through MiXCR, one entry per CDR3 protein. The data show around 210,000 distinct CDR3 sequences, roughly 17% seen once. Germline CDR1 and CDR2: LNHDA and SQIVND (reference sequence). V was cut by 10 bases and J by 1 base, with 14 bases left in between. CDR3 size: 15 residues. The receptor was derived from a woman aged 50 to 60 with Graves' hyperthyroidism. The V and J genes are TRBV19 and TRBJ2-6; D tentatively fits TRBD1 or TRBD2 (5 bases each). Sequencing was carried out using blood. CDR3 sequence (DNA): TGTGCCATCGCTCGGGGCCATTCTGGGGCCAACGTCCTGACTTTC. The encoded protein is CAIARGHSGANVLTF.